Listed here are 15 T cell receptor beta chains from one sample, sequenced in a study of graft-versus-host responses after intestinal transplantation. What these receptors recognize is not known. Sequencing was performed with immunoSEQ multiplex PCR; in TCRdb, only in-frame clones are kept and a portion is missing. The data contain roughly 100,000 clones, approximately 93% of them singletons. The sample in question was unstimulated CD8+ T cells sorted from spleen or lymph node cells, obtained before intestinal transplant. The receptors here all came from a human donor who received an intestinal transplant.

The J gene is TRBJ1-1, the V gene TRBV7-9; D ambiguous. Germline V gives CDR1 SEHNR, CDR2 FQNEAQ (reference sequence). The CDR3 is 11 amino acids. V was clipped by 4 bases and J by 7 bases, with 7 bases between them. CDR3 DNA sequence: TGTGCCAGCAGCTACTCGGTTGAAGCTTTCTTT. This gives the protein CASSYSVEAFF.

The V call is TRBV4-1, the J call TRBJ1-1; D unclear. V was shortened by 1 base and J by 1 base, with 16 bases between the two germline ends. Germline CDR1 is MGHRA and CDR2 is YSYEKL. The CDR3 length is 17 residues. CDR3 in amino acids: CASSQGPHRGENTEAFF. The CDR3 bases are TGCGCCAGCAGCCAAGGGCCCCACCGAGGAGAGAACACTGAAGCTTTCTTT.

The gene calls are TRBV13 and TRBJ1-3; possibly TRBD1 for D (5 bases). The CDR3 spans 12 residues. The germline CDR1 and CDR2 sequences are PRHDT and FYEKMQ (reference sequence). Trimming left V 5 bases short and J 10 bases short, with 12 bases between. The CDR3 sequence: CASSLQGSTIYF. In DNA form, the CDR3 reads TGTGCCAGCAGCCTCCAGGGTTCTACCATATATTTT.

The chain has TRBV13 and TRBJ2-1, with TRBD2 as a possible D gene (5 bases). This CDR3 is built from 12 residues. Trimming left V 3 bases short and J 7 bases short, with 7 bases between. CDR1 PRHDT and CDR2 FYEKMQ come from the germline V gene (reference sequence). The CDR3 reads CASSFRGNEQFF. The CDR3 coding sequence is TGTGCCAGCAGCTTTCGAGGGAATGAGCAGTTCTTC.

The gene calls are TRBV5-6 and TRBJ2-5, with 8 bases aligning to TRBD1. Unmatched junction bases numbered 9, after V lost 5 bases and J lost 3 bases. The CDR3 has 15 amino acids. CDR1 SGHDT and CDR2 YYEEEE come from the germline V gene. The CDR3, as DNA: TGTGCCAGCAGTTATCCCGGGACAGGCGAAGAGACCCAGTACTTC. This sequence encodes CASSYPGTGEETQYF.

The V and J genes are TRBV4-1 and TRBJ1-2; 8 nucleotides match TRBD1. The V gene end was trimmed by 5 bases and the J gene end by 8 bases; junction bases not matched to a gene: 7. The V gene's germline CDR1 is MGHRA and CDR2 YSYEKL. The CDR3 covers 13 residues. In nucleotides, the CDR3 is TGCGCCAGCAGCTCTGGACAGGGAAAAGGCTACACCTTC. Its protein is CASSSGQGKGYTF.

The chain has TRBV19 and TRBJ2-2; 7 bases agree with TRBD2. J gave up 0 bases and V 8 bases, and 6 bases lay outside the gene matches. The CDR3 runs to 15 residues. Germline loops: CDR1 LNHDA, CDR2 SQIVND (reference sequence). CDR3 bases: TGTGCCAGTGGCGGGGGACTTTCGAACACCGGGGAGCTGTTTTTT. Translating gives CASGGGLSNTGELFF.

The genes are TRBV7-9 and TRBJ1-1; 9 bases are a match to TRBD1. The CDR3 consists of 16 residues. The J segment lost 0 bases and the V segment lost 5 bases, leaving 7 bases of the junction unmatched. The germline CDR1 and CDR2 sequences are SEHNR and FQNEAQ (reference sequence). In DNA, the CDR3 is TGTGCCAGCAGCCCGGGACAGGGAATGCTGAACACTGAAGCTTTCTTT. Encoded protein: CASSPGQGMLNTEAFF. The full variable domain, with the rest looked up from reference TRBV7-9 and TRBJ1-1, is DTGVSQNPRHKITKRGQNVTFRCDPISEHNRLYWYRQTLGQGPEFLTYFQNEAQLEKSRLLSDRFSAERPKGSFSTLEIQRTEQGDSAMYLCASSPGQGMLNTEAFFGQGTRLTVV.

The chain employs TRBV6-1 and TRBJ2-7, with 10 bases lining up with TRBD2. The CDR3 is 16 residues long. The junction had 6 bases not matched to a gene; V was cut back by 1 base and J by 3 bases. Germline V lookup: CDR1 MNHNS, CDR2 SASEGT. In DNA, the CDR3 is TGTGCCAGCAGTGAAGGTTTTAGCGGGGGGAGCTACGAGCAGTACTTC. Translated: CASSEGFSGGSYEQYF.

This chain connects TRBV2 to TRBJ2-7; D is ambiguous. Between the trimmed V and J ends, which lost 7 bases and 2 bases, there was a span of 9 bases. The CDR3 contains 12 residues. Germline V gene data show CDR1 as SNHLY and CDR2 as FYNNEI. CDR3 nucleotides: TGTGCCAGCACCGAACCGGCCTACGAGCAGTACTTC. Translated: CASTEPAYEQYF.

The gene calls are TRBV27 and TRBJ1-5; D is ambiguous. V gave up 1 base and J gave up 0 bases, with 7 bases separating them. The V gene's germline CDR1 is MNHEY and CDR2 SMNVEV (reference sequence). This CDR3 contains 15 residues. The CDR3, as DNA: TGTGCCAGCAGTTTATACGGATCTAGCAATCAGCCCCAGCATTTT. It codes for CASSLYGSSNQPQHF.

This chain uses TRBV9 with TRBJ1-1; tentative D call: TRBD1 (5 bases). Germline CDR1 reads SGDLS; CDR2 reads YYNGEE. The length of the CDR3 is 15 residues. V dropped 0 bases and J dropped 3 bases, with 12 bases sitting between them. In DNA, the CDR3 is TGTGCCAGCAGCGTAGGGGGCGGCGTTGACACTGAAGCTTTCTTT. Protein product: CASSVGGGVDTEAFF.

Of note for this clone: Other nucleotide sequences from this sample produce the same CDR3. This chain uses TRBV27 with TRBJ2-1; tentative D call: TRBD2 (6 bases). This CDR3 region has 14 residues. CDR1 MNHEY and CDR2 SMNVEV come from the germline V gene (reference sequence). The V and J ends lost 2 bases and 2 bases respectively, with 7 bases between them. This CDR3 is CASSLGGPYNEQFF. The CDR3 DNA reads as TGTGCCAGCAGTTTAGGAGGGCCCTACAATGAGCAGTTCTTC.

This sequence joins TRBV10-2 and TRBJ2-1; D might be TRBD2 (5 bases). Trimming left V 2 bases short and J 5 bases short, with 13 bases between. The length of the CDR3 is 15 residues. CDR1 is WSHSY and CDR2 is SAAADI in the germline V gene. The CDR3 reads CASSEGLALNNEQFF. The CDR3 nucleotides are TGCGCCAGCAGTGAGGGGCTAGCCTTAAACAATGAGCAGTTCTTC.

The J gene is TRBJ1-4, the V gene TRBV5-5; D possibly corresponds to TRBD1 (5 bases). V shed 4 bases and J shed 6 bases, with 19 bases lying between them. CDR1 and CDR2 from the germline V gene are SGHKS and YYEKEE (reference sequence). There are 16 residues in the CDR3. The CDR3 coding sequence is TGTGCCAGCAGCAGCCACAGGACAAATCGGGATGAAAAACTGTTTTTT. Translated: CASSSHRTNRDEKLFF.